This TCR beta chain was captured in a study of CD8 T cells in Susac syndrome. The study's findings and limits: In Susac syndrome, CD4+ T cell repertoires lacked any clonal expansion.

An input of roughly 0.45 to 1 ug of RNA was subjected to reverse transcription using random hexamers. It was immunoSEQ multiplex PCR that amplified TCR beta CDR3 across 54 Vbeta and 13 Jbeta. TCRdb re-called the immunoSEQ multiplex PCR reads with MiXCR, one entry per CDR3 protein. The table records around 170,000 distinct CDR3 sequences, 95% of them present only once. Germline V CDR1 and CDR2: SQVTM, ANQGSEA. The CDR3 sequence is 14 residues long. Trimming pared 7 bases from V and 0 bases from J, leaving 12 bases between. Notes on this clonotype: Its target is not known.

This sequence was found in a human donor with Susac syndrome. The sample comprised CD4+ T cells from PBMCs. V is TRBV29-1 and J is TRBJ2-2, with D perhaps matching TRBD1 (6 bases). CDR3 sequence (DNA): TGCAGCGCTAGGACAGCAACGAACACCGGGGAGCTGTTTTTT. Translation: CSARTATNTGELFF.